The rows below give T cell receptor beta chains drawn from one sample of a study of cytomegalovirus exposure and HLA in healthy donors. TCRdb keeps only in-frame clones here, not all; method: immunoSEQ multiplex PCR. This table has some 120,000 clones, 76% appearing once. The specimen was PBMCs. The receptors derive from a middle-aged woman in good health and CMV-seropositive. CDR3s include the opening cysteine and the closing phenylalanine or tryptophan. A D gene is named only where the DNA matches it firmly. The size entry is marked missing in some rows and otherwise reads once, few, many or a size class.

TRBJ1-2,15,TRBV5-6,.,.,TGTGCCAGCAGCTTGTACGGGGTTCAGTACTATGGCTACACCTTC,CASSLYGVQYYGYTF
TRBJ2-3,14,TRBV6-6,TRBD2,.,TGTGCCAGCAGTTACGGGACTAGCAGAGATACGCAGTATTTT,CASSYGTSRDTQYF
TRBJ1-2,13,TRBV13,TRBD1,few,TGTGCCAGCAGTTCTGGACAGGGTTATGGCTACACCTTC,CASSSGQGYGYTF
TRBJ2-1,11,TRBV10-1,.,few,TGCGCCAGCAATCCAGACAATGAGCAGTTCTTC,CASNPDNEQFF
TRBJ2-5,14,TRBV6-6,TRBD2,.,TGTGCCAGTGAACGGACTAGCCCTTCTCAGACCCAGTACTTC,CASERTSPSQTQYF
TRBJ2-2,14,TRBV19,.,.,TGTGCCAGTAGTATCGGGGTTAACACCGGGGAGCTGTTTTTT,CASSIGVNTGELFF
TRBJ2-5,17,TRBV7-8,TRBD2,.,TGTGCCAGCAGCTTAGCGGGGAGGGTAGCGGGGGAAGAGACCCAGTACTTC,CASSLAGRVAGEETQYF
TRBJ1-1,14,TRBV9,.,.,TGTGCCAGCAGGCCGACACTTATGAACACTGAAGCTTTCTTT,CASRPTLMNTEAFF
TRBJ1-4,17,TRBV7-6,.,.,TGTGCCAGCAGCTTAGAGCTCGGGGGGGCAACTAATGAAAAACTGTTTTTT,CASSLELGGATNEKLFF
TRBJ1-1,15,TRBV5-4,.,.,TGTGCCAGCAGCTTGGCTTCGGGGAGAATGCCTGAAGCTTTCTTT,CASSLASGRMPEAFF
TRBJ2-5,15,TRBV27,TRBD1,.,TGTGCCAGCAGTCCACCTTGGACAGGGGGAGGGACCCAGTACTTC,CASSPPWTGGGTQYF
TRBJ1-6,14,TRBV10-3,.,.,TGTGCCATCAGGATGGGGGGGGTGGGGTCACCCCTCCACTTT,CAIRMGGVGSPLHF
TRBJ2-3,14,TRBV29-1,.,.,TGCAGCGTCCGGGACTTCGGCAGCACAGATACGCAGTATTTT,CSVRDFGSTDTQYF
TRBJ1-1,14,TRBV10-3,.,.,TGTGCCATCAGTGACCGGGGGGCGAACACTGAAGCTTTCTTT,CAISDRGANTEAFF
TRBJ1-5,14,TRBV5-1,.,.,TGCGCCAGCAGCTTCGACGGGGGAGGGCAGCCCCAGCATTTT,CASSFDGGGQPQHF
TRBJ1-1,15,TRBV5-1,.,.,TGCGCCAGCAGCTTGGACGGGGGAGTTAGCACTGAAGCTTTCTTT,CASSLDGGVSTEAFF
TRBJ1-1,16,TRBV7-9,TRBD1,.,TGTGCCAGCAGCCCTCGAGGGACAGGGGAGAACACTGAAGCTTTCTTT,CASSPRGTGENTEAFF
TRBJ2-5,16,TRBV7-9,TRBD1,.,TGTGCCAGCAGCTCATACAGGGGAGATATCAAAGAGACCCAGTACTTC,CASSSYRGDIKETQYF
TRBJ2-3,18,TRBV11-2,TRBD1,.,TGTGCCAGCAGCTCGTACCTCATACAGGGGAACCCCACAGATACGCAGTATTTT,CASSSYLIQGNPTDTQYF
TRBJ1-1,17,TRBV27,TRBD1,.,TGTGCCAGCAGTTTTTGGGGACAGGGGCTCATGAACACTGAAGCTTTCTTT,CASSFWGQGLMNTEAFF
TRBJ2-7,13,TRBV30,TRBD1,.,TGTGCCTGGGCGACAGGGTTAACGAACGAGCAGTACTTC,CAWATGLTNEQYF
TRBJ2-1,15,TRBV4-1,TRBD2,many,TGCGCCAGCAGCCAGGCGGGGGGGGAAAGGAATGAGCAGTTCTTC,CASSQAGGERNEQFF
TRBJ1-1,19,TRBV10-2,TRBD1,.,TGCGCCAGCAGTGAGTCGATGGTCCCTTCAGGGGGGACACACACTGAAGCTTTCTTT,CASSESMVPSGGTHTEAFF
TRBJ2-1,12,TRBV6-5,TRBD1,.,TGTGCCAGCAACTCCAACAGGGGGGAGCAGTTCTTC,CASNSNRGEQFF
TRBJ2-5,14,TRBV5-1,TRBD1,.,TGCGCCAGCAGCACCCTGGACAGGCCGGAGACCCAGTACTTC,CASSTLDRPETQYF
TRBJ2-3,15,TRBV30,TRBD2,.,TGTGCCTGGGATCCGGGACTAGCGCGCACAGATACGCAGTATTTT,CAWDPGLARTDTQYF
TRBJ1-2,15,TRBV6-1,.,.,TGTGCCAGCAGTGAAAATGGGCAGATCTACTATGGCTACACCTTC,CASSENGQIYYGYTF
TRBJ2-5,14,TRBV4-1,TRBD1,once,TGCGCCAGCAGCCCGACAGGGGGCCTGGAGACCCAGTACTTC,CASSPTGGLETQYF
TRBJ1-1,14,TRBV6-1,TRBD1,.,TGTGCCAGCAGTGAAATGGGACAGGGGGCGCGGGCTTTCTTT,CASSEMGQGARAFF